Shown below are 19 T cell receptor beta chains from a single sample sequenced in a study of blood T cell repertoires in COVID-19. The data were produced by immunoSEQ multiplex PCR, yet TCRdb's version contains in-frame clones alone and is incomplete. This sample has about 75,000 clones, with 88% found just once. Source material: peripheral blood. Source of these receptors: a human donor in a cohort sampled during active COVID-19.

The chain is built from TRBV9 and TRBJ2-7; D may be TRBD2 (7 bases). The CDR3 has 14 amino acids. Germline CDR1 is SGDLS and CDR2 is YYNGEE. Trimming took 4 bases from V and 2 from J, leaving 13 bases between them. The CDR3, as DNA: TGTGCCAGCAGCCTAAGGGGGGGAACCTACGAGCAGTACTTC. It specifies CASSLRGGTYEQYF.

V is TRBV5-6 and J is TRBJ2-7; 10 positions agree with TRBD2. Per the germline V gene, CDR1 is SGHDT and CDR2 is YYEEEE. The CDR3 length is 15 residues. After removal of 5 bases from V and 7 bases from J, the junction contained 12 bases not matched to a gene. CDR3 in amino acids: CASRKKGLAVWEQYF. The CDR3 nucleotides read TGTGCCAGCAGAAAAAAAGGACTAGCGGTTTGGGAGCAGTACTTC.

This rearrangement joins TRBV5-6 to TRBJ2-5; 13 bases align to TRBD2. The trim removed 0 bases at V and 7 bases at J, leaving 12 bases unmatched. The CDR3 is made up of 18 amino acids. The germline V gene encodes CDR1 SGHDT and CDR2 YYEEEE. In DNA, the CDR3 is TGTGCCAGCAGCTTGGCACTAGCGGGAGGGCCCCCCGAAAGGACCCAGTACTTC. Its protein is CASSLALAGGPPERTQYF.

V usage is TRBV19 and J usage is TRBJ2-5, with D tentatively TRBD1 (6 bases). This CDR3 contains 13 residues. V lost 6 bases and J lost 0, with 8 bases in between. Germline CDR1 reads LNHDA; CDR2 reads SQIVND (reference sequence). CDR3 nucleotides: TGTGCCAGTAGAGACAGGTACCAAGAGACCCAGTACTTC. Protein sequence: CASRDRYQETQYF.

The V gene is TRBV7-3, the J gene TRBJ2-5, with 8 positions matching TRBD2. This CDR3 has 16 residues. Germline lookup yields CDR1 SGHTA and CDR2 FQGTGA. J was trimmed by 5 bases and V by 5 bases; bases with no gene match: 13. CDR3 DNA sequence: TGTGCCAGCAGCCCCTACGGGGGTAGCGGGATGGAGACCCAGTACTTC. Its translation is CASSPYGGSGMETQYF.

The chain employs TRBV7-2 and TRBJ2-7; tentatively, D is TRBD1 (6 bases). The CDR3 is made up of 15 amino acids. Germline CDR1 SGHTA, CDR2 FQGNSA. With 4 bases removed from V and 3 bases from J, the gap between germline ends came to 16 bases. CDR3 coding DNA: TGTGCCAGCAGCTACCAGGGGACCCCATACTACGAGCAGTACTTC. Protein sequence: CASSYQGTPYYEQYF.

The CDR3 is CAIRTTGGLYGYTF. The CDR3 coding sequence is TGTGCCATCAGAACGACAGGGGGACTCTATGGCTACACCTTC. The genes are TRBV10-3 and TRBJ1-2; the match to TRBD1 covers 9 bases. Trimming removed 6 bases from V and 4 bases from J; junction bases left unmatched: 6. From germline, CDR1 is ENHRY and CDR2 SYGVKD. The CDR3 has 14 amino acids.

This chain uses TRBV5-1 with TRBJ2-1; TRBD2 might be the D (5 bases). Germline assignment: CDR1 SGHRS and CDR2 YFSETQ. The CDR3 is 16 residues long. V was trimmed by 0 bases and J by 2 bases, leaving 12 bases between them. The CDR3 nucleotides are TGCGCCAGCAGCTTGGGGGCGGGTAATACCTACAATGAGCAGTTCTTC. This codes for CASSLGAGNTYNEQFF. Full variable domain (missing parts from reference TRBV5-1 and TRBJ2-1): KAGVTQTPRYLIKTRGQQVTLSCSPISGHRSVSWYQQTPGQGLQFLFEYFSETQRNKGNFPGRFSGRQFSNSRSEMNVSTLELGDSALYLCASSLGAGNTYNEQFFGPGTRLTVL.

The J gene is TRBJ2-1, the V gene TRBV10-1; 7 bases line up with TRBD2. The trim removed 10 bases at V and 7 bases at J, leaving 13 bases unmatched. The CDR3 covers 14 residues. In germline, CDR1 is WNHNN, CDR2 SYGVQD (reference sequence). In DNA form, the CDR3 reads TGCGCCACCTCAAGGACTAGTTCATTAAATGAGCAGTTCTTC. Translating gives CATSRTSSLNEQFF.

The gene calls are TRBV29-1 and TRBJ2-7; TRBD2 aligns across 11 bases. Per the germline V gene, CDR1 is SQVTM and CDR2 is ANQGSEA. The trim removed 6 bases at V and 7 bases at J, leaving 8 bases unmatched. This CDR3 region has 13 residues. CDR3 amino acids: CSVMTSGTGEQYF. DNA for the CDR3: TGCAGCGTGATGACTAGCGGGACAGGAGAGCAGTACTTC.

This chain connects TRBV19 to TRBJ1-4, with D maybe TRBD1 (5 bases). V was pared by 7 bases and J by 0 bases, with 12 bases between. The CDR3 length is 15 residues. Germline loops: CDR1 LNHDA, CDR2 SQIVND (reference sequence). CDR3 bases: TGTGCCAGTAAACTCCGGGGGGCAACTAATGAAAAACTGTTTTTT. Residues: CASKLRGATNEKLFF.

This clone has a handful of counts. V usage is TRBV19 and J usage is TRBJ1-1, with 7 nucleotides matching TRBD1. The V gene's germline CDR1 is LNHDA and CDR2 SQIVND (reference sequence). CDR3 length equals 15 residues. After removal of 9 bases from V and 0 bases from J, the junction contained 10 bases not matched to a gene. The CDR3 protein is CASRRDSSMNTEAFF. As DNA, the CDR3 is TGTGCCAGCCGACGGGACAGTTCCATGAACACTGAAGCTTTCTTT.

The chain joins TRBV19 to TRBJ2-6; 11 bases align to TRBD1. The V gene end was trimmed by 6 bases and the J gene end by 0 bases; junction bases not matched to a gene: 4. Germline V gene data show CDR1 as LNHDA and CDR2 as SQIVND (reference sequence). The CDR3 extends over 17 amino acids. This CDR3 reads CASRWDRGFSGANVLTF. CDR3 in DNA: TGTGCCAGTAGGTGGGACAGGGGGTTCTCTGGGGCCAACGTCCTGACTTTC.

The genes are TRBV5-5 and TRBJ2-7, with TRBD2 matching 13 bases. The CDR3 totals 17 residues. Germline V gives CDR1 SGHKS, CDR2 YYEKEE (reference sequence). J lost 3 bases, V lost 1 base, and 7 bases had no gene match. Written as DNA, the CDR3 is TGTGCCAGCAGCTTGACTAGCGGGGGGGCGCCTTACTACGAGCAGTACTTC. This sequence encodes CASSLTSGGAPYYEQYF.

This clone has only a few counts. The chain combines TRBV4-1 with TRBJ2-7; 14 positions match TRBD2. V shed 0 bases and J 7 bases; nucleotides not matched to a gene: 8. Germline CDR1 and CDR2: MGHRA and YSYEKL. The length of the CDR3 is 17 residues. CDR3 bases: TGCGCCAGCAGCCAAGATAAGGGGACTAGCGGGAGTACGGAGCAGTACTTC. This gives the protein CASSQDKGTSGSTEQYF.

This chain uses TRBV6-6 with TRBJ1-2; D perhaps matches TRBD1 (5 bases). V lost 4 bases to trimming and J lost 2 bases, with 11 bases between them. This CDR3 is built from 14 residues. Germline CDR1 and CDR2: MNHNY and SVGAGI (reference sequence). The CDR3 bases are TGTGCCAGCAGTTTACGAACAGGCAACTATGGCTACACCTTC. It is translated as CASSLRTGNYGYTF.

The CDR3 here is CASSNRDRGWETQYF. The CDR3 bases are TGTGCCAGCAGCAACCGGGACAGGGGTTGGGAGACCCAGTACTTC. The chain is built from TRBV27 and TRBJ2-5, with 10 bases lining up with TRBD1. In germline, CDR1 is MNHEY, CDR2 SMNVEV (reference sequence). The CDR3 spans 15 residues. J gave up 5 bases and V 6 bases, and 9 bases lay outside the gene matches.

This rearrangement joins TRBV6-6 to TRBJ1-2, with D perhaps matching TRBD1 (5 bases). Germline assignment: CDR1 MNHNY and CDR2 SVGAGI (reference sequence). The CDR3 contains 15 residues. Trimming removed 6 bases from V and 8 bases from J, with 22 bases in between. CDR3 sequence: CASRNSGLLEEGYTF. Written as DNA, the CDR3 is TGTGCCAGCAGGAATTCGGGACTCTTGGAAGAAGGCTACACCTTC.

The chain combines TRBV19 with TRBJ1-4; D uncertain. Germline lookup yields CDR1 LNHDA and CDR2 SQIVND (reference sequence). There are 17 residues in the CDR3. Trimming removed 3 bases at V and 0 bases at J, with 14 bases between. CDR3 sequence reads: CASSMVSRLTTNEKLFF. The CDR3 nucleotides read TGTGCCAGTAGTATGGTGAGCCGATTGACAACTAATGAAAAACTGTTTTTT.